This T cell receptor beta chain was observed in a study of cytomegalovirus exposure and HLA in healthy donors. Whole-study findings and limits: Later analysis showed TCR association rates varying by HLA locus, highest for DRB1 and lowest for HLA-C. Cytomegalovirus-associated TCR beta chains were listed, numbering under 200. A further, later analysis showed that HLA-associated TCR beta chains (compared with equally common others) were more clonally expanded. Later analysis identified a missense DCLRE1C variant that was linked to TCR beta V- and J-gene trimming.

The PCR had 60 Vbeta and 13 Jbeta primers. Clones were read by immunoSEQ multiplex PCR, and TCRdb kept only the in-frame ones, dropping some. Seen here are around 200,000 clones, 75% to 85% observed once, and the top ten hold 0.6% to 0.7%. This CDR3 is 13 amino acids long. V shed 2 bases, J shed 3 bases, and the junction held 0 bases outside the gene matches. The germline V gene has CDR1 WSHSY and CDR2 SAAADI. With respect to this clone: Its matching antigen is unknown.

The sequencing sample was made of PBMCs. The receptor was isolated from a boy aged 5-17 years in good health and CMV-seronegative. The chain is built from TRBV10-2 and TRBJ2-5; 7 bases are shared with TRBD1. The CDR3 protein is CASSEGQEETQYF. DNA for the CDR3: TGCGCCAGCAGTGAGGGACAGGAAGAGACCCAGTACTTC.